Sequencing of this TCR beta chain was carried out in a study of cytomegalovirus exposure and HLA in healthy donors. The study ran its PCR with 60 Vbeta and 13 Jbeta primers. The repertoire was sequenced with immunoSEQ multiplex PCR; TCRdb's copy has only in-frame clones and lacks some. The repertoire holds some 150,000 clones, with about three quarters as singletons. The length of the CDR3 is 13 residues. With 2 bases removed from V and 3 bases from J, the gap between germline ends came to 7 bases. The V gene's germline CDR1 is SNHLY and CDR2 FYNNEI. About this clone itself: The antigen is unknown.

Study-level results: Researchers reported from a later analysis that most CMV-associated TCR beta chains appeared HLA-restricted. Indistinguishable V segments, including TRBV6-2 and TRBV6-3, were excluded. The productive fraction for most TCR beta V segments was about 87% or about 30% in an earlier analysis. Reportedly, cytomegalovirus status was diagnosed with high sensitivity and specificity.

The origin of this receptor is a woman in her 30s in good health and CMV-seronegative. This chain uses TRBV2 with TRBJ1-1, with a possible D match to TRBD1 (5 bases). The sample taken for sequencing was PBMCs. The CDR3 DNA reads as TGTGCCAGCAGTGAAACAGGAGACACTGAAGCTTTCTTT. Translation gives CASSETGDTEAFF.